Listed here are 27 T cell receptor beta chains from one sample, sequenced in a study of blood T cell repertoires in COVID-19. Profiling relied on immunoSEQ multiplex PCR, and the TCRdb table lists in-frame clones only, not all of them. The sample shows approximately 210,000 clones, 92% of them seen only once. Material: peripheral blood. These receptors all stem from a man aged 25 to 40 with acute or convalescent COVID-19.

This chain uses TRBV4-2 with TRBJ2-4, with 7 bases fitting TRBD2. CDR1 and CDR2 (germline): LGHNA, YNFKEQ. This CDR3 region has 15 residues. J lost 8 bases, V lost 0 bases, and 7 bases had no gene match. CDR3 sequence (DNA): TGTGCCAGCAGCCAAGATGGAGTGGGAGGGTACATTCAGTACTTC. This translates into CASSQDGVGGYIQYF.

The V and J genes are TRBV19 and TRBJ1-2; tentatively, D is TRBD1 (6 bases). Trimming removed 4 bases from V and 4 bases from J, with 19 bases in between. This CDR3 is 16 amino acids long. Germline loops: CDR1 LNHDA, CDR2 SQIVND (reference sequence). CDR3 in DNA: TGTGCCAGTAGTAACCCGCCTTTTGGACAGCCCTATGGCTACACCTTC. It yields the protein CASSNPPFGQPYGYTF.

The genes are TRBV9 and TRBJ1-1; 7 nucleotides match TRBD1. V lost 2 bases to trimming and J lost 1 base; unmatched junction nucleotides: 2. This CDR3 has 14 amino acids. Germline lookup yields CDR1 SGDLS and CDR2 YYNGEE. CDR3 in amino acids: CASSVGQRNTEAFF. The CDR3, as DNA: TGTGCCAGCAGCGTGGGACAGAGGAACACTGAAGCTTTCTTT. Filled out from reference TRBV9 and TRBJ1-1, the complete variable domain reads DSGVTQTPKHLITATGQRVTLRCSPRSGDLSVYWYQQSLDQGLQFLIQYYNGEERAKGNILERFSAQQFPDLHSELNLSSLELGDSALYFCASSVGQRNTEAFFGQGTRLTVV.

This chain links TRBV28 with TRBJ1-5; D might be TRBD1 (6 bases). The ends were cut back, 2 bases at V and 1 base at J, with 15 bases in the middle. The CDR3 covers 17 residues. Germline V gene sequence: CDR1 MDHEN, CDR2 SYDVKM. CDR3 sequence (DNA): TGTGCCAGCAGTTTAACCGGAGGGAGGGGGAGCAATCAGCCCCAGCATTTT. This translates into CASSLTGGRGSNQPQHF.

The J gene is TRBJ2-1, the V gene TRBV5-4, with 7 nucleotides matching TRBD1. This CDR3 contains 15 residues. Per germline, CDR1 SGHNT and CDR2 YYREEE (reference sequence). Trimming at V came to 2 bases and at J to 6 bases, leaving 8 bases not matched to a gene. CDR3 sequence: CASSFGGAGGNEQFF. In DNA form, the CDR3 reads TGTGCCAGCAGCTTCGGTGGGGCAGGGGGCAATGAGCAGTTCTTC.

The V and J genes are TRBV24-1 and TRBJ2-5, with 13 bases identical to TRBD2. This CDR3 comprises 20 residues. V lost 4 bases to trimming and J lost 4 bases; unmatched junction nucleotides: 17. Germline values: CDR1 KGHDR, CDR2 SFDVKD. CDR3 protein: CATSDPDRTSGSQHPETQYF. Written as DNA, the CDR3 is TGTGCCACCAGTGACCCGGACCGGACTAGCGGGAGCCAGCATCCAGAGACCCAGTACTTC.

The genes are TRBV6-5 and TRBJ2-3, with a possible D match to TRBD2 (6 bases). The germline V and J ends were trimmed by 8 bases and 5 bases, with 14 bases remaining between them. This CDR3 contains 13 residues. Looked up from germline, CDR1 is MNHEY and CDR2 is SVGAGI. CDR3 coding DNA: TGTGCCAGCTCCGGGACTGCAGGAGATACGCAGTATTTT. Translation gives CASSGTAGDTQYF.

This chain uses TRBV6-5 with TRBJ2-4; 8 bases map to TRBD1. CDR1 is MNHEY and CDR2 is SVGAGI in the germline V gene. With V trimmed by 6 bases and J by 8 bases, 6 bases remained unmatched. The CDR3 length is 13 residues. Here the CDR3 reads CASRFDRGDIQYF. DNA of the CDR3: TGTGCCAGCAGATTCGACAGGGGAGACATTCAGTACTTC.

The chain is built from TRBV29-1 and TRBJ2-7, with 7 bases fitting TRBD1. Per the germline V gene, CDR1 is SQVTM and CDR2 is ANQGSEA. This CDR3 region has 14 residues. J lost 3 bases, V lost 4 bases, and 9 bases had no gene match. CDR3 sequence (DNA): TGCAGCGTTGCAAAGGGGACAGAGAGCTACGAGCAGTACTTC. It codes for CSVAKGTESYEQYF.

The CDR3 DNA reads TGTGCCAGCCGTGGGCGGGGGGGCACAGATACGCAGTATTTT. Translating it yields CASRGRGGTDTQYF. The rearrangement links TRBV3-1 (or the pseudogene TRBV3-2) to TRBJ2-3, with 8 bases that match TRBD2. Germline-derived CDR1 and CDR2 are LGHDT and YNNKEL (reference sequence). V lost 8 bases and J lost 1; bases outside the gene matches: 5. The CDR3 is made up of 14 amino acids.

V usage is TRBV6-4 and J usage is TRBJ1-2, with 11 bases identical to TRBD1. V was clipped by 6 bases and J by 7 bases; unmatched bases: 4. The length of the CDR3 is 13 residues. CDR1 and CDR2 from the germline V gene are MRHNA and SNTAGT. The CDR3 region has the DNA TGTGCCAGCAGCGCTGGGACAGGGGGTGGCTACACCTTC. This sequence encodes CASSAGTGGGYTF.

J is TRBJ2-7 and V is TRBV6-5, with D unclear. V lost 0 bases to trimming and J lost 6 bases, with 9 bases between them. The CDR3 is 13 residues long. Germline CDR1 and CDR2: MNHEY and SVGAGI. CDR3 loop: CASSYSGRFEQYF. The CDR3 DNA reads TGTGCCAGCAGTTACTCGGGCAGGTTCGAGCAGTACTTC.

The V call is TRBV4-1, the J call TRBJ1-1, with D possibly matching TRBD1 (5 bases). This CDR3 has 14 residues. Germline CDR1 is MGHRA and CDR2 is YSYEKL. With 1 base removed from V and 9 bases from J, the gap between germline ends came to 15 bases. The CDR3 sequence: CASSQVGDGGKAFF. In DNA, the CDR3 is TGCGCCAGCAGCCAAGTCGGGGACGGGGGTAAAGCTTTCTTT.

J is TRBJ2-7 and V is TRBV28, with 8 bases aligning to TRBD2. After removal of 9 bases from V and 6 bases from J, the junction contained 10 bases not matched to a gene. CDR1 and CDR2 (germline): MDHEN, SYDVKM. This CDR3 contains 13 residues. The CDR3 nucleotides read TGTGCCAGTCATAGCGGGATGTCGGGCGAGCAGTACTTC. It translates to CASHSGMSGEQYF.

The chain has TRBV30 and TRBJ2-5; 10 nucleotides line up with TRBD2. Trimming took 2 bases from V and 5 from J; bases not matched to a gene: 11. The CDR3 spans 16 residues. CDR1 and CDR2 from the germline V gene are GTSNPN and SVGIG (reference sequence). CDR3 residues: CAWSWRVAGGLETQYF. The DNA for the CDR3 is TGTGCCTGGAGTTGGAGAGTAGCGGGGGGCTTGGAGACCCAGTACTTC.

The chain links TRBV6-5 to TRBJ1-1; D might be TRBD1 (6 bases). The CDR3 runs to 15 residues. Germline-derived CDR1 and CDR2 are MNHEY and SVGAGI. The V end lost 0 bases, the J end lost 0 bases, and 8 bases lay between the germline ends. The CDR3 bases are TGTGCCAGCAGTTACTCGGGGGCCATGAACACTGAAGCTTTCTTT. Protein: CASSYSGAMNTEAFF.

CDR3 amino acids: CASSSSGTSGSEQFF. CDR3 bases: TGTGCCAGCAGCTCCTCAGGGACTAGCGGGTCCGAGCAGTTCTTC. The chain combines TRBV7-3 with TRBJ2-1; TRBD2 matches 12 bases. The trim removed 4 bases at V and 10 bases at J, leaving 8 bases unmatched. The length of the CDR3 is 15 residues. Germline-derived CDR1 and CDR2 are SGHTA and FQGTGA.

The V call is TRBV5-6, the J call TRBJ2-3; D is undetermined. The ends were cut back, 3 bases at V and 0 bases at J, with 14 bases in the middle. In germline, CDR1 is SGHDT, CDR2 YYEEEE. The length of the CDR3 is 16 residues. Written as DNA, the CDR3 is TGTGCCAGCAGCTACAATCTTGGAGTGAGCACAGATACGCAGTATTTT. Translation gives CASSYNLGVSTDTQYF.

V and J are TRBV18 and TRBJ2-1, with TRBD2 matching over 8 bases. Trimming took 4 bases from V and 5 from J; bases not matched to a gene: 10. From germline, CDR1 is KGHSH and CDR2 LQKENI. The CDR3 totals 16 residues. The CDR3 protein is CASSRSSGTRNNEQFF. The CDR3 bases are TGTGCCAGCTCACGAAGCTCCGGGACTAGAAACAATGAGCAGTTCTTC. The full variable domain, completed using reference TRBV18 and TRBJ2-1, is NAGVMQNPRHLVRRRGQEARLRCSPMKGHSHVYWYRQLPEEGLKFMVYLQKENIIDESGMPKERFSAEFPKEGPSILRIQQVVRGDSAAYFCASSRSSGTRNNEQFFGPGTRLTVL.

The V call is TRBV24-1, the J call TRBJ2-1; 9 bases are a match to TRBD1. The germline gives CDR1 KGHDR, CDR2 SFDVKD. V shed 3 bases and J 6 bases; nucleotides not matched to a gene: 5. The CDR3 is 15 residues long. CDR3 DNA sequence: TGTGCCACCAGTGATACGGGACAGGGAAGCAATGAGCAGTTCTTC. Its translation is CATSDTGQGSNEQFF.

This clone has only one observation. The rearrangement links TRBV19 to TRBJ2-3; possibly TRBD2 for D (5 bases). The CDR3 is 17 amino acids. V lost 1 base and J lost 0, with 14 bases in between. CDR1 and CDR2 (germline): LNHDA, SQIVND (reference sequence). The CDR3 protein is CASSIGRSGTSTDTQYF. CDR3 nucleotides: TGTGCCAGTAGTATAGGTCGGAGCGGAACTAGCACAGATACGCAGTATTTT.

This clone has only a few counts. The chain employs TRBV3-1 (or the pseudogene TRBV3-2) and TRBJ1-2; D not resolved. Trimming shortened V by 1 base and J by 10 bases, and 10 bases separated the two germline ends. The CDR3 is 12 amino acids. Per the germline V gene, CDR1 is LGHDT and CDR2 is YNNKEL (reference sequence). The CDR3 loop is CASSQVQELYTF. CDR3 coding DNA: TGTGCCAGCAGCCAAGTTCAAGAACTCTACACCTTC.

The genes are TRBV4-1 and TRBJ2-6, with D perhaps matching TRBD2 (6 bases). The CDR3 contains 18 residues. With 4 bases removed from V and 4 bases from J, the gap between germline ends came to 20 bases. CDR1 MGHRA and CDR2 YSYEKL come from the germline V gene. CDR3 DNA sequence: TGCGCCAGCAGCCCGTTCCAGGGAGGAATCTCCGGGGCCAACGTCCTGACTTTC. Protein product: CASSPFQGGISGANVLTF.

The rearrangement links TRBV28 to TRBJ2-5, with D perhaps matching TRBD2 (6 bases). Trimming took 3 bases from V and 6 from J, leaving 17 bases between them. This CDR3 region has 15 residues. Looked up from germline, CDR1 is MDHEN and CDR2 is SYDVKM. The DNA of the CDR3 is TGTGCCAGCAGTTTGGTAACCTTCGGGAGACAGACCCAGTACTTC. Protein: CASSLVTFGRQTQYF. The entire variable domain, with the rest obtained from reference TRBV28 and TRBJ2-5, is as follows: DVKVTQSSRYLVKRTGEKVFLECVQDMDHENMFWYRQDPGLGLRLIYFSYDVKMKEKGDIPEGYSVSREKKERFSLILESASTNQTSMYLCASSLVTFGRQTQYFGPGTRLLVL.

V usage is TRBV9 and J usage is TRBJ1-4; D call uncertain. The germline V gene encodes CDR1 SGDLS and CDR2 YYNGEE. Trimming shortened V by 0 bases and J by 0 bases, and 6 bases separated the two germline ends. This CDR3 is built from 15 residues. CDR3 coding DNA: TGTGCCAGCAGCGTAGCTTTCGCAACTAATGAAAAACTGTTTTTT. Translation gives CASSVAFATNEKLFF.

The chain is built from TRBV18 and TRBJ2-2; 7 nucleotides match TRBD1. The CDR3 is made up of 14 amino acids. CDR1 is KGHSH, CDR2 LQKENI, per germline. V gave up 3 bases and J gave up 6 bases; unmatched junction bases: 4. The CDR3 DNA reads as TGTGCCAGCTCACCCGACAGGGACCCCGGGGAGCTGTTTTTT. This codes for CASSPDRDPGELFF.

The rearrangement joins TRBV11-2 to TRBJ2-1; TRBD2 agrees at 8 bases. The trim removed 0 bases at V and 7 bases at J, leaving 5 bases unmatched. Germline V gene lookup returns CDR1 SGHAT and CDR2 FQNNGV. There are 15 residues in the CDR3. DNA of the CDR3: TGTGCCAGCAGCTTAGACCCGCGGGGGGTAAATGAGCAGTTCTTC. Residues: CASSLDPRGVNEQFF.